This T cell receptor (beta chain) was identified in a study of cytomegalovirus exposure and HLA in healthy donors. The sample holds a few counts of this clone. Its antigen is as yet unknown. General study findings and limits: From TCR beta sequences, most subjects' HLA-A and HLA-B alleles were reportedly predicted accurately. Cytomegalovirus status was reportedly diagnosed by the classifier with high specificity and sensitivity. Later work showed greater clonal expansion in HLA-associated TCR beta chains than in equally common others. Whilst most TCR sequences proved rare, a subset of public TCRs occurred across many donors.

Primers for the PCR totalled 60 Vbeta and 13 Jbeta. The assay was immunoSEQ multiplex PCR, and TCRdb's table has in-frame clones only and misses some. The sample records approximately 190,000 clones, approximately 70% being singletons. Germline V gives CDR1 SGDLS, CDR2 YYNGEE. The CDR3 sequence is 12 residues long. V was pared by 4 bases and J by 5 bases, with 9 bases between. Sequenced material: PBMCs. The clonotype was recovered from a man aged 35 to 55 in good health and CMV-seropositive. V usage is TRBV9 and J usage is TRBJ1-2; D not certain. CDR3 DNA: TGTGCCAGCAGCTCCAACCTATATGGCTACACCTTC. Translating gives CASSSNLYGYTF.